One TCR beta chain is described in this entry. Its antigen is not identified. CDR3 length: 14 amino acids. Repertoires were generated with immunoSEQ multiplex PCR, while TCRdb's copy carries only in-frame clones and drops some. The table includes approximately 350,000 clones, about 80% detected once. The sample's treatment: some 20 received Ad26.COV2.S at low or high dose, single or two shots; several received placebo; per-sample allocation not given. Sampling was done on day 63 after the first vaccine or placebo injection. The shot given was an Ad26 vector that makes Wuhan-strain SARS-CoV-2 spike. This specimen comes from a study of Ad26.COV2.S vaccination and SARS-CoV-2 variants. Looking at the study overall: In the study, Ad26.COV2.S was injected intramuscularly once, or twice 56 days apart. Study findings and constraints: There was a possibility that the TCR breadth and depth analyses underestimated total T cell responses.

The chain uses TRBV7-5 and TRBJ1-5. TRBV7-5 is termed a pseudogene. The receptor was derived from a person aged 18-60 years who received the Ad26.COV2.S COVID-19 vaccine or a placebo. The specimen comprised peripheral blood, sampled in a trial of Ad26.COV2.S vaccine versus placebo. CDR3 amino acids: CARSGGPPHQPQHF. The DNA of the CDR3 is TGTGCCAGAAGCGGAGGCCCACCTCATCAGCCCCAGCATTTT.